The next 23 T cell receptor beta chains were all read from a single sample in a study of shared clonotypes between healthy human individuals. Method: immunoSEQ multiplex PCR; TCRdb's copy keeps in-frame clones and lacks some. The repertoire includes about 610,000 clones, around 97% of them detected once, and 0.057% sits in the top ten. Sequencing was carried out using naive CD4+ T cells sorted from blood. Stated subset: CD45RA+ positively selected. The receptors derive from a woman aged 30 to 39 in good health.

The sample holds one count of this clone. The chain is built from TRBV7-8 and TRBJ2-1; 7 bases map to TRBD2. This CDR3 comprises 14 residues. The junction had 7 bases not matched to a gene; V was cut back by 1 base and J by 10 bases. Germline values: CDR1 SGHVS, CDR2 FQNEAQ. CDR3 sequence: CASSLDLGRGEQFF. In DNA, the CDR3 is TGTGCCAGCAGCTTAGACCTCGGGCGGGGGGAGCAGTTCTTC.

The V and J genes are TRBV19 and TRBJ1-5; 9 bases are a match to TRBD1. Germline trimming cut 4 bases from V and 4 bases from J; bases unmatched to any gene: 5. The CDR3 runs to 15 residues. The germline CDR1 and CDR2 sequences are LNHDA and SQIVND (reference sequence). This CDR3 reads CASSRGQGWNQPQHF. CDR3 coding DNA: TGTGCCAGTAGTAGGGGACAGGGTTGGAATCAGCCCCAGCATTTT. Based on the CDR3 plus reference TRBV19 and TRBJ1-5, the full variable domain is DGGITQSPKYLFRKEGQNVTLSCEQNLNHDAMYWYRQDPGQGLRLIYYSQIVNDFQKGDIAEGYSVSREKKESFPLTVTSAQKNPTAFYLCASSRGQGWNQPQHFGDGTRLSIL.

The genes are TRBV11-2 and TRBJ2-7; D possibly corresponds to TRBD2 (5 bases). With 5 bases removed from V and 0 bases from J, the gap between germline ends came to 14 bases. Germline V gives CDR1 SGHAT, CDR2 FQNNGV. CDR3 length: 15 amino acids. CDR3 DNA: TGTGCCAGCAGCGAAGGGTTCGGGAACTCCTACGAGCAGTACTTC. Its translation is CASSEGFGNSYEQYF.

The V gene is TRBV5-6, the J gene TRBJ1-2; 8 bases match TRBD1. Germline values: CDR1 SGHDT, CDR2 YYEEEE. V gave up 7 bases and J gave up 8 bases; unmatched junction bases: 13. The CDR3 runs to 14 residues. DNA of the CDR3: TGTGCCAGCTTCTCCAGGGGGCGAAGGGGAGGCTACACCTTC. Translation gives CASFSRGRRGGYTF. Drawing the rest from reference TRBV5-6 and TRBJ1-2, the complete variable domain is DAGVTQSPTHLIKTRGQQVTLRCSPKSGHDTVSWYQQALGQGPQFIFQYYEEEERQRGNFPDRFSGHQFPNYSSELNVNALLLGDSALYLCASFSRGRRGGYTFGSGTRLTVV.

The gene calls are TRBV27 and TRBJ2-1, with D possibly being TRBD2 (5 bases). Trimming took off 7 bases at V and 7 bases at J, with 14 bases between the two ends. The length of the CDR3 is 13 residues. Germline CDR1 is MNHEY and CDR2 is SMNVEV (reference sequence). The DNA for the CDR3 is TGTGCCAGCACTTCTGCTACTAGAAATGAGCAGTTCTTC. Residues: CASTSATRNEQFF.

The chain carries TRBV7-8 and TRBJ2-7, with D maybe TRBD2 (5 bases). Germline V gives CDR1 SGHVS, CDR2 FQNEAQ. V was shortened by 2 bases and J by 6 bases, with 20 bases between the two germline ends. There are 16 residues in the CDR3. The DNA for the CDR3 is TGTGCCAGCAGCTTAAAGGCTAGCTGGATAGGTGCCGAGCAGTACTTC. Translation: CASSLKASWIGAEQYF.

This chain uses TRBV7-8 with TRBJ2-5; 9 bases are a match to TRBD1. V lost 2 bases to trimming and J lost 4 bases; unmatched junction nucleotides: 8. This CDR3 region has 16 residues. CDR1 is SGHVS, CDR2 FQNEAQ, per germline. CDR3 amino acids: CASSLYSMTGGETQYF. In nucleotides, the CDR3 is TGTGCCAGCAGCTTATACTCGATGACAGGGGGAGAGACCCAGTACTTC.

This clone was detected once. The rearrangement uses TRBV7-2 and TRBJ2-1; D is ambiguous. This CDR3 comprises 14 residues. Trimming removed 5 bases from V and 11 bases from J, with 19 bases in between. Germline CDR1 and CDR2: SGHTA and FQGNSA. The chain's CDR3 is CASSVYLVGDQQFF. Written as DNA, the CDR3 is TGTGCCAGCAGCGTCTATCTAGTCGGCGACCAGCAGTTCTTC.

The chain is built from TRBV2 and TRBJ2-2; D may be TRBD2 (5 bases). Germline-derived CDR1 and CDR2 are SNHLY and FYNNEI. This CDR3 is 14 amino acids long. V lost 6 bases to trimming and J lost 5 bases, with 13 bases between them. CDR3 nucleotide sequence: TGTGCCAGCAGGGCCCCAACGGGGACCGGGGAGCTGTTTTTT. This encodes CASRAPTGTGELFF. The entire variable domain, with the rest obtained from reference TRBV2 and TRBJ2-2, is as follows: EPEVTQTPSHQVTQMGQEVILRCVPISNHLYFYWYRQILGQKVEFLVSFYNNEISEKSEIFDDQFSVERPDGSNFTLKIRSTKLEDSAMYFCASRAPTGTGELFFGEGSRLTVL.

Written as DNA, the CDR3 is TGTGCCAGCAGCTCGACGGGGGAGCAGTACTTC. This encodes CASSSTGEQYF. The rearrangement uses TRBV7-9 and TRBJ2-7, with a weak D call TRBD2 (5 bases). The germline V and J ends were trimmed by 4 bases and 7 bases, with 8 bases remaining between them. The CDR3 sequence is 11 residues long. The germline gives CDR1 SEHNR, CDR2 FQNEAQ (reference sequence).

This chain connects TRBV15 to TRBJ2-7; D might be TRBD2 (6 bases). The germline V gene has CDR1 LNHNV and CDR2 YYDKDF (reference sequence). The CDR3 length is 14 residues. V gave up 0 bases and J gave up 3 bases, with 9 bases separating them. CDR3 region: CATSRDRRGYEQYF. Written as DNA, the CDR3 is TGTGCCACCAGCAGAGATCGGCGGGGCTACGAGCAGTACTTC.

The rearrangement uses TRBV7-9 and TRBJ2-1; D possibly corresponds to TRBD2 (5 bases). The CDR3 sequence is 16 residues long. V dropped 4 bases and J dropped 6 bases, with 19 bases sitting between them. The germline CDR1 and CDR2 sequences are SEHNR and FQNEAQ (reference sequence). The CDR3 here is CASSSLRFSVRNEQFF. In nucleotides, the CDR3 is TGTGCCAGCAGCTCGTTACGGTTTAGCGTCCGCAATGAGCAGTTCTTC.

The chain is built from TRBV5-1 and TRBJ2-1; 7 bases line up with TRBD2. Looked up from germline, CDR1 is SGHRS and CDR2 is YFSETQ. V shed 3 bases, J shed 2 bases, and the junction held 8 bases outside the gene matches. This CDR3 has 16 residues. The CDR3 coding sequence is TGCGCCAGCAGCTCCCAACCTAGCGGAACCTACAATGAGCAGTTCTTC. It codes for CASSSQPSGTYNEQFF. The variable domain in full, with the rest retrieved from reference TRBV5-1 and TRBJ2-1, is KAGVTQTPRYLIKTRGQQVTLSCSPISGHRSVSWYQQTPGQGLQFLFEYFSETQRNKGNFPGRFSGRQFSNSRSEMNVSTLELGDSALYLCASSSQPSGTYNEQFFGPGTRLTVL.

Notes on this clone: Other DNA sequences in the same sample also yield this CDR3. The rearrangement links TRBV20-1 to TRBJ2-7; D is uncertain. This CDR3 contains 10 residues. V lost 6 bases and J 1 base, leaving 4 bases between the germline ends. The germline V gene encodes CDR1 DFQATT and CDR2 SNEGSKA (reference sequence). The CDR3 protein is CSASSYEQYF. CDR3 in DNA: TGCAGTGCGTCGTCCTACGAGCAGTACTTC.

This clone was seen once. The genes are TRBV6-5 and TRBJ1-4; the D is unclear. This CDR3 has 14 amino acids. The V gene lost 5 bases and the J gene lost 0 bases, with 7 bases spanning the gap. Germline CDR1 is MNHEY and CDR2 is SVGAGI. DNA for the CDR3: TGTGCCAGCAGTACCCCCCCAACTAATGAAAAACTGTTTTTT. This translates into CASSTPPTNEKLFF.

The chain links TRBV6-1 to TRBJ2-7, with TRBD1 matching 7 bases. The J segment lost 0 bases and the V segment lost 5 bases, leaving 4 bases of the junction unmatched. This CDR3 contains 14 residues. Germline CDR1 and CDR2: MNHNS and SASEGT. The CDR3 protein is CASSQQGLSYEQYF. CDR3 DNA sequence: TGTGCCAGCAGTCAACAGGGGCTCTCCTACGAGCAGTACTTC.

The chain has TRBV9 and TRBJ2-3; 9 bases are shared with TRBD2. J was trimmed by 5 bases and V by 0 bases; bases with no gene match: 7. Germline assignment: CDR1 SGDLS and CDR2 YYNGEE. The CDR3 contains 16 residues. The CDR3: CASSVVAGGPIDTQYF. The CDR3 DNA is TGTGCCAGCAGCGTAGTGGCGGGAGGGCCGATAGATACGCAGTATTTT.

The chain carries TRBV27 and TRBJ2-1, with 7 bases fitting TRBD2. Per the germline V gene, CDR1 is MNHEY and CDR2 is SMNVEV (reference sequence). V lost 1 base, J lost 3 bases, and 3 bases stayed unmatched. CDR3 length: 15 residues. CDR3 DNA: TGTGCCAGCAGTTTATGGGGCGGGAGCTACAATGAGCAGTTCTTC. Amino acids: CASSLWGGSYNEQFF.

The genes are TRBV5-1 and TRBJ2-7; possible D gene TRBD2, 6 bases. V was trimmed by 7 bases and J by 0 bases, leaving 17 bases between them. From germline, CDR1 is SGHRS and CDR2 YFSETQ. This CDR3 has 15 amino acids. CDR3 amino acids: CASSTGAGISYEQYF. CDR3 in DNA: TGCGCCAGCTCCACCGGGGCGGGAATCTCCTACGAGCAGTACTTC.

V is TRBV10-1 and J is TRBJ2-7, with TRBD2 as a possible D gene (5 bases). CDR3 length: 13 amino acids. The V and J ends lost 2 bases and 9 bases respectively, with 14 bases between them. The V gene's germline CDR1 is WNHNN and CDR2 SYGVQD (reference sequence). The CDR3 region is CASSEMRTAGQYF. The CDR3 bases are TGCGCCAGCAGTGAGATGAGAACCGCGGGGCAGTACTTC.

This sequence joins TRBV9 and TRBJ1-6; D remains ambiguous. Trimming removed 2 bases at V and 7 bases at J, with 7 bases between. The germline CDR1 and CDR2 sequences are SGDLS and YYNGEE. CDR3 size: 13 residues. The CDR3 DNA is TGTGCCAGCAGCGTCGACGGGAATTCACCCCTCCACTTT. It specifies CASSVDGNSPLHF.

The chain uses TRBV7-2 and TRBJ1-1; D remains unclear. With 3 bases removed from V and 3 bases from J, the gap between germline ends came to 8 bases. This CDR3 is 13 amino acids long. CDR1 is SGHTA, CDR2 FQGNSA, per germline. The CDR3 sequence is CASSLSRDTEAFF. CDR3 coding DNA: TGTGCCAGCAGCTTGAGTAGGGACACTGAAGCTTTCTTT.

This CDR3 is CASSSFGTGRNSPLHF. CDR3 bases: TGTGCCAGCAGTTCGTTTGGGACAGGCAGAAATTCACCCCTCCACTTT. The V and J genes are TRBV28 and TRBJ1-6; 8 bases fit TRBD1. This CDR3 spans 16 amino acids. V dropped 4 bases and J dropped 7; count of bases not matched to a gene: 9. Germline CDR1 is MDHEN and CDR2 is SYDVKM.